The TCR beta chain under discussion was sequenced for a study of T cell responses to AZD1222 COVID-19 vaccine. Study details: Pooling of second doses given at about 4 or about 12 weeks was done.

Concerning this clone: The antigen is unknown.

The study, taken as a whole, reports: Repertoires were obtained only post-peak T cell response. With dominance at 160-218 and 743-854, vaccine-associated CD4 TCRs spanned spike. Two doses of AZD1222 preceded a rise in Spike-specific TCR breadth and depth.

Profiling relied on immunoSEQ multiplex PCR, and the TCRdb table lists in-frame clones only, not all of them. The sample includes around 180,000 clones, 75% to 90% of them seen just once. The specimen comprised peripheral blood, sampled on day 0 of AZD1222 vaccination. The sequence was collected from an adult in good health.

The CDR3 DNA follows: TGTGCCAGCTCACAGCCGGGATCTAGCACAGATACGCAGTATTTT. Encoded protein: CASSQPGSSTDTQYF. The rearrangement uses TRBV18 and TRBJ2-3; maybe TRBD2 (5 bases). Looked up from germline, CDR1 is KGHSH and CDR2 is LQKENI. V lost 4 bases to trimming and J lost 0 bases, with 11 bases between them. This CDR3 is built from 15 residues.